The 21 T cell receptor beta chains below all came from one sample that was sequenced in a study of T cells in Graves' hyperthyroidism and ophthalmopathy (dated by TCRdb to about 2019). Library preparation used multiplex PCR. Sequencing was performed on an Illumina HiSeq 2000. The TCR beta CDR3 regions were amplified from the RNA transcripts. A first-round RT-PCR of the TCR CDR3 used the HTBI primer set with the Qiagen OneStep RT-PCR kit. TCRdb ran its own pipeline on the public reads, namely fastp trimming at Q25 and MiXCR clone calling, and kept in-frame beta chains. CDR3 protein sequences are deduplicated, and each keeps its most common genes and DNA. The sample table shows roughly 250,000 distinct CDR3 sequences, and about 15% are seen once. The ten largest clonotypes hold less than 35% of the sample. Sequenced material: blood. The receptors were gathered from a woman between 18 and 29 years old with Graves' ophthalmopathy.

This clonotype was detected ten times or more. V is TRBV3-1 and J is TRBJ2-5; 8 positions match TRBD1. Germline V lookup: CDR1 LGHDT, CDR2 YNNKEL (reference sequence). The junction had 1 base not matched to a gene; V was cut back by 2 bases and J by 5 bases. The CDR3 runs 13 residues. The CDR3 protein is CASSQQGAETQYF. CDR3 DNA sequence: TGTGCCAGCAGCCAACAGGGGGCGGAGACCCAGTACTTC.

At least ten counts were recorded for this clonotype. This chain uses TRBV28 with TRBJ2-7, with 8 bases identical to TRBD1. The CDR3 totals 15 residues. The trim removed 3 bases at V and 2 bases at J, leaving 6 bases unmatched. Germline lookup yields CDR1 MDHEN and CDR2 SYDVKM. The CDR3 DNA sequence: TGTGCCAGCAGTTTGCGACAGGGGTGGACCTACGAGCAGTACTTC. Its translation is CASSLRQGWTYEQYF. Combining the CDR3 with reference TRBV28 and TRBJ2-7 gives the whole variable domain DVKVTQSSRYLVKRTGEKVFLECVQDMDHENMFWYRQDPGLGLRLIYFSYDVKMKEKGDIPEGYSVSREKKERFSLILESASTNQTSMYLCASSLRQGWTYEQYFGPGTRLTVT.

This clonotype has a count of ten or more. V and J are TRBV29-1 and TRBJ2-5; 7 bases line up with TRBD1. The CDR3 runs 13 residues. Losses at the gene ends were 7 bases for V and 5 bases for J; bases not matched to a gene: 10. CDR1 and CDR2 (germline): SQVTM, ANQGSEA. The CDR3 spells CSGTRGQRETQYF. The CDR3 DNA follows: TGCAGCGGAACGAGGGGGCAACGGGAGACCCAGTACTTC. The full variable domain, rest sourced from reference TRBV29-1 and TRBJ2-5, is SAVISQKPSRDICQRGTSLTIQCQVDSQVTMMFWYRQQPGQSLTLIATANQGSEATYESGFVIDKFPISRPNLTFSTLTVSNMSPEDSSIYLCSGTRGQRETQYFGPGTRLLVL.

This clonotype occurred many times. The rearrangement links TRBV20-1 to TRBJ1-5, with unresolved D. This CDR3 comprises 14 residues. V gave up 3 bases and J gave up 4 bases, with 13 bases separating them. Germline V CDR1 and CDR2: DFQATT, SNEGSKA (reference sequence). DNA of the CDR3: TGCAGTGCTAGCCGGGGTCCGGGGAATCAGCCCCAGCATTTT. This encodes CSASRGPGNQPQHF.

Comment on this clonotype: A junction end diverges from the germline sequence, so it may reflect a read error. The DNA of the CDR3 is TGCGCCAGCAGCCCGGCGGGGATATACCAAGAGACCCAGTACTTC. It is translated as CASSPAGIYQETQYF. J is TRBJ2-5 and V is TRBV6-1, with TRBD2 as a possible D gene (6 bases). The CDR3 runs 15 residues. Germline V gene sequence: CDR1 MNHNS, CDR2 SASEGT.

This clonotype was seen repeatedly, ten times or more. The rearrangement uses TRBV6-2 or TRBV6-3 and TRBJ2-7; TRBD1 is a possible D gene (6 bases). Germline values: CDR1 MNHEY, CDR2 SVGEGT. The CDR3 runs to 16 residues. Trimming cost V 4 bases and J 2 bases, with 18 bases left between them. As DNA, the CDR3 is TGTGCCAGCAGTTCCCCCGGGACACGTCGCCCCTACGAGCAGTACTTC. Amino acids: CASSSPGTRRPYEQYF.

At least ten counts were recorded for this clonotype. V and J are TRBV13 and TRBJ1-1, with D perhaps matching TRBD1 (6 bases). The CDR3 consists of 14 residues. CDR1 is PRHDT, CDR2 FYEKMQ, per germline (reference sequence). V shed 4 bases and J shed 2 bases, with 11 bases lying between them. The CDR3 nucleotides read TGTGCCAGCAGCTCCGGACAGACAAACACTGAAGCTTTCTTT. Protein sequence: CASSSGQTNTEAFF.

The table lists this clonotype with many counts. The chain couples TRBV11-3 to TRBJ2-5; tentatively, D is TRBD1 or TRBD2 (5 bases each). The CDR3 runs 15 residues. With 4 bases removed from V and 1 base from J, the gap between germline ends came to 13 bases. Germline CDR1 reads SGHNT; CDR2 reads YENEEA. CDR3 DNA: TGTGCCAGCAGCTGGGGACGGCCCTTCCAAGAGACCCAGTACTTC. Its translation: CASSWGRPFQETQYF.

This clonotype occurred many times. This chain links TRBV5-4 with TRBJ1-2; D is perhaps TRBD1 (5 bases). Trimming left V 3 bases short and J 6 bases short, with 12 bases between. The CDR3 totals 13 residues. Germline CDR1 SGHNT, CDR2 YYREEE (reference sequence). CDR3 in DNA: TGTGCCAGCAGCTACCGGGACGGTGATGGCTACACCTTC. Translating gives CASSYRDGDGYTF.

A note on this clonotype: A much larger clone differs by one base, so this may be a read error. This rearrangement joins TRBV2 to TRBJ1-1; D not resolved. The CDR3 extends over 14 amino acids. Germline V lookup: CDR1 SNHLY, CDR2 FYNNEI. The CDR3 DNA follows: TGTGCCACCCGACTAAGTCGGGCGGGCACTGAAGCTTCCTTT. This gives the protein CATRLSRAGTEASF.

There are many counts of this clonotype. The J gene is TRBJ2-4, the V gene TRBV7-9; no clear D gene. Germline assignment: CDR1 SEHNR and CDR2 FQNEAQ (reference sequence). This CDR3 comprises 14 residues. V lost 4 bases to trimming and J lost 8 bases, with 15 bases between them. The CDR3 DNA reads TGTGCCAGCAGCTCTGAATCAGCGATCGACATTCAGTACTTC. It translates to CASSSESAIDIQYF. The full variable domain, rest sourced from reference TRBV7-9 and TRBJ2-4, is DTGVSQNPRHKITKRGQNVTFRCDPISEHNRLYWYRQTLGQGPEFLTYFQNEAQLEKSRLLSDRFSAERPKGSFSTLEIQRTEQGDSAMYLCASSSESAIDIQYFGAGTRLSVL.

This clonotype has ten or more counts. The chain recombines TRBV9 with TRBJ2-5, with a weak D call TRBD2 (6 bases). Trimming took off 0 bases at V and 3 bases at J, with 9 bases between the two ends. This CDR3 contains 14 residues. Germline V CDR1 and CDR2: SGDLS, YYNGEE. CDR3 DNA: TGTGCCAGCAGCGTAGTGGGAGGTAAAGAGACCCAGTACTTC. Translating gives CASSVVGGKETQYF.

This clonotype was seen ten or more times. This sequence joins TRBV5-8 and TRBJ2-7; 11 bases are shared with TRBD2. The CDR3 loop spans 16 amino acids. CDR1 is SGHTS, CDR2 YDEGEE, per germline. The J segment lost 0 bases and the V segment lost 2 bases, leaving 4 bases of the junction unmatched. The CDR3 DNA follows: TGTGCCAGCAGCTTCCTCGGACTAGCGGGCTCCTACGAGCAGTACTTC. This encodes CASSFLGLAGSYEQYF.

The chain uses TRBV11-3 and TRBJ2-7, with 13 bases matching TRBD2. The CDR3 is 16 amino acids. V shed 5 bases and J 5 bases; nucleotides not matched to a gene: 9. Germline loops: CDR1 SGHNT, CDR2 YENEEA. The CDR3 spells CASSISLGLAGNEQYF. CDR3 DNA sequence: TGTGCCAGCAGCATATCCTTGGGACTAGCGGGAAACGAGCAGTACTTC.

This clonotype was detected ten times or more. The chain couples TRBV4-1 to TRBJ2-3, with D perhaps matching TRBD2 (7 bases). Germline V gene data show CDR1 as MGHRA and CDR2 as YSYEKL. Between the trimmed V and J ends, which lost 0 bases and 1 base, there was a span of 14 bases. There are 17 residues in the CDR3. CDR3 residues: CASSQDRGEGGTDTQYF. CDR3 nucleotide sequence: TGCGCCAGCAGCCAAGATAGGGGGGAGGGAGGCACAGATACGCAGTATTTT.

This clonotype was detected ten times or more. The rearrangement links TRBV18 to TRBJ1-2, with D unresolved. Germline assignment: CDR1 KGHSH and CDR2 LQKENI. V lost 3 bases and J 7 bases, leaving 15 bases between the germline ends. The CDR3 has 14 amino acids. CDR3 amino acids: CASSPDALSGGYTF. CDR3 DNA sequence: TGTGCCAGCTCACCGGATGCCTTAAGTGGTGGCTACACCTTC.

The table lists this clonotype with many counts. The V and J genes are TRBV11-2 and TRBJ2-4, with D perhaps TRBD1 (5 bases). V was clipped by 5 bases and J by 4 bases, with 9 bases between them. CDR3 length: 13 amino acids. Germline assignment: CDR1 SGHAT and CDR2 FQNNGV. The CDR3 DNA reads TGTGCCAGCAGCGGGGCAGGAAAAAACATTCAGTACTTC. It specifies CASSGAGKNIQYF.

This clonotype appeared once. This chain joins TRBV5-4 and TRBJ2-3; D not certain. This CDR3 comprises 12 residues. Trimming removed 4 bases from V and 5 bases from J, with 8 bases in between. The germline V gene has CDR1 SGHNT and CDR2 YYREEE (reference sequence). CDR3 coding DNA: TGTGCCAGCAGCCGTCAGCTAGATACGCAGTATTTT. It encodes CASSRQLDTQYF.

This clonotype was picked up many times. The chain couples TRBV7-9 to TRBJ2-1; the match to TRBD2 covers 9 bases. Unmatched junction bases numbered 3, after V lost 5 bases and J lost 4 bases. The CDR3 length is 14 residues. The V gene's germline CDR1 is SEHNR and CDR2 FQNEAQ (reference sequence). The CDR3 here is CASSPSGAYNEQFF. CDR3 coding DNA: TGTGCCAGCAGCCCTAGCGGGGCATACAATGAGCAGTTCTTC.

This clonotype was counted ten times or more. The chain joins TRBV7-9 to TRBJ2-1, with 7 bases matching TRBD2. From germline, CDR1 is SEHNR and CDR2 FQNEAQ (reference sequence). V lost 2 bases to trimming and J lost 8 bases; unmatched junction nucleotides: 6. The CDR3 totals 14 residues. The CDR3 coding sequence is TGTGCCAGCAGCTTACTCAGCGGGGATTATGAGCAGTTCTTC. It is translated as CASSLLSGDYEQFF.

The V and J genes are TRBV11-2 and TRBJ1-1; 7 bases are shared with TRBD1. This CDR3 has 15 residues. The germline CDR1 and CDR2 sequences are SGHAT and FQNNGV. Trimming at V came to 1 base and at J to 1 base, leaving 3 bases not matched to a gene. This CDR3 reads CASSLVGQTNTEAFF. The CDR3 region has the DNA TGTGCCAGCAGCTTAGTGGGACAGACGAACACTGAAGCTTTCTTT.